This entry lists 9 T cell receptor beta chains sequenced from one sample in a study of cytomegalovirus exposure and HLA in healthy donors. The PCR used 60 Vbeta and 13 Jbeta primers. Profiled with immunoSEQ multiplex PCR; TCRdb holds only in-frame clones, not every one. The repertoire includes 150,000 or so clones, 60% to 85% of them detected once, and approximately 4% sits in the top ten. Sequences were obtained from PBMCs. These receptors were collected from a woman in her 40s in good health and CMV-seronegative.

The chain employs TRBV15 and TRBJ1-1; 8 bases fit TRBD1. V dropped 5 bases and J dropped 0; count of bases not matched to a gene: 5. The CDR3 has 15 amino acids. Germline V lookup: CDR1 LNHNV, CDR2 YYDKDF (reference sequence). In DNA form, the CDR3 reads TGTGCCACCAGCCCACAGGGGGGGATGAACACTGAAGCTTTCTTT. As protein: CATSPQGGMNTEAFF. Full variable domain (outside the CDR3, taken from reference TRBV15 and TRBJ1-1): DAMVIQNPRYQVTQFGKPVTLSCSQTLNHNVMYWYQQKSSQAPKLLFHYYDKDFNNEADTPDNFQSRRPNTSFCFLDIRSPGLGDTAMYLCATSPQGGMNTEAFFGQGTRLTVV.

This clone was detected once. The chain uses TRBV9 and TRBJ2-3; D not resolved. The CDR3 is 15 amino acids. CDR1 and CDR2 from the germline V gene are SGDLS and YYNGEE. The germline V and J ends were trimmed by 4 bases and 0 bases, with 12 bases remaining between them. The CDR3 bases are TGTGCCAGCAGCCTAGGAACAGTTAGCACAGATACGCAGTATTTT. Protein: CASSLGTVSTDTQYF.

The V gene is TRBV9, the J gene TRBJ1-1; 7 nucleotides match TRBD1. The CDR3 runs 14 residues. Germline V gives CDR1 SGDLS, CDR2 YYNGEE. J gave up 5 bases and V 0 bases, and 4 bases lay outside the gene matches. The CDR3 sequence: CASSVATGRTEAFF. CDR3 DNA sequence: TGTGCCAGCAGCGTAGCGACAGGGAGGACTGAAGCTTTCTTT.

The CDR3: CASSGTAVRGYTF. The CDR3 DNA is TGTGCCAGCAGCGGTACAGCGGTACGTGGCTACACCTTC. The gene calls are TRBV6-5 and TRBJ1-2, with D unresolved. The CDR3 length is 13 residues. V dropped 6 bases and J dropped 7 bases, with 15 bases sitting between them. Germline lookup yields CDR1 MNHEY and CDR2 SVGAGI.

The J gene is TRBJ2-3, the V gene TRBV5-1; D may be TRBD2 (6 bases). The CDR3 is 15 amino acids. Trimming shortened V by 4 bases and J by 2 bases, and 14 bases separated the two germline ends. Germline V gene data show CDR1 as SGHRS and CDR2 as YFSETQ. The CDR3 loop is CASSIGRGITDTQYF. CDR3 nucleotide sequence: TGCGCCAGCAGCATTGGTCGGGGGATCACAGATACGCAGTATTTT. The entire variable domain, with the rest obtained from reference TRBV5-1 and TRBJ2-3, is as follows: KAGVTQTPRYLIKTRGQQVTLSCSPISGHRSVSWYQQTPGQGLQFLFEYFSETQRNKGNFPGRFSGRQFSNSRSEMNVSTLELGDSALYLCASSIGRGITDTQYFGPGTRLTVL.

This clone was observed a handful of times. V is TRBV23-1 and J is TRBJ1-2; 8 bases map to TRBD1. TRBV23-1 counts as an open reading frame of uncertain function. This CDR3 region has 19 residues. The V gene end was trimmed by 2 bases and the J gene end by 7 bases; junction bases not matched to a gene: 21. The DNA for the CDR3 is TGCGCCAGCAGTCAAGGCCCCGGGACAGGCAAAATTCCCCCCTGTGGCTACACCTTC. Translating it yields CASSQGPGTGKIPPCGYTF.

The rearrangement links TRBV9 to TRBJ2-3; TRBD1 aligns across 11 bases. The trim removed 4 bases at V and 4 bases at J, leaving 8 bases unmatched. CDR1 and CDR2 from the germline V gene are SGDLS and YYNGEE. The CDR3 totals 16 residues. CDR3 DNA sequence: TGTGCCAGCAGCCCGGGACAGGGGGTCGGGTCAGATACGCAGTATTTT. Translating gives CASSPGQGVGSDTQYF.

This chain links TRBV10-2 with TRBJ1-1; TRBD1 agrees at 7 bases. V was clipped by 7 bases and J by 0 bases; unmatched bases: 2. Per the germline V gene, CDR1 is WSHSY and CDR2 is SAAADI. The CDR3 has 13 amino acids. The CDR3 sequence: CASKGAVNTEAFF. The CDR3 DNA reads TGCGCCAGCAAGGGGGCCGTGAACACTGAAGCTTTCTTT.

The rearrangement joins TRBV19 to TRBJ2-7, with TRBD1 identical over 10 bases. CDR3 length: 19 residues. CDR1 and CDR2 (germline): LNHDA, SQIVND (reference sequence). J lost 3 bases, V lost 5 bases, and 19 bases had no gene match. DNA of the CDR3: TGTGCCAGTAGTGGAACGACAGGGGGCTATGAATATCGACTCTACGAGCAGTACTTC. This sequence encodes CASSGTTGGYEYRLYEQYF.